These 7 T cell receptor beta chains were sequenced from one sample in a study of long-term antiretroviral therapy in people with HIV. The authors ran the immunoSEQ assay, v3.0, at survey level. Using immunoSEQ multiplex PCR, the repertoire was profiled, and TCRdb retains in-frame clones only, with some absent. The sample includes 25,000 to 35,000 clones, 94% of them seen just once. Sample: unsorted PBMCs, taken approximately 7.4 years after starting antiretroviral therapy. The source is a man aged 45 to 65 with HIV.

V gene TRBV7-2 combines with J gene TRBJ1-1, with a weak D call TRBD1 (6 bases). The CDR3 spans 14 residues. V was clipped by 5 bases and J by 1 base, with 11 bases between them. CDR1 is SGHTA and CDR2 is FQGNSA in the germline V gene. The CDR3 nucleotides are TGTGCCAGCAGCCCGGGGGCAGCGAACACTGAAGCTTTCTTT. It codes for CASSPGAANTEAFF.

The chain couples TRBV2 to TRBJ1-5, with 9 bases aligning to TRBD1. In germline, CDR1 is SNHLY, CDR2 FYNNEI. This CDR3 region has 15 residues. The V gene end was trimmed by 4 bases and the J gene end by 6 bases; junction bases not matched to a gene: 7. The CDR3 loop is CASSAGDRVVQPQHF. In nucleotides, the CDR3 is TGTGCCAGCAGTGCAGGGGACAGGGTAGTTCAGCCCCAGCATTTT.

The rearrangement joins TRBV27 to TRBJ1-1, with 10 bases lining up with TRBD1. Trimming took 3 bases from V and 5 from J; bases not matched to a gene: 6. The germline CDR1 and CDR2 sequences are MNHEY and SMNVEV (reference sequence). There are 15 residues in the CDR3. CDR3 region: CASSLAPGQGTEAFF. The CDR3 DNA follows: TGTGCCAGCAGTTTGGCCCCGGGACAGGGGACTGAAGCTTTCTTT.

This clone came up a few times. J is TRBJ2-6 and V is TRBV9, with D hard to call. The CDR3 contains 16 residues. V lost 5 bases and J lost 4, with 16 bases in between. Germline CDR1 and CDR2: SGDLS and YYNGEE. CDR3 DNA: TGTGCCAGCAGTCTAGAAAGGAATTCCGGGGCCAACGTCCTGACTTTC. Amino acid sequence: CASSLERNSGANVLTF.

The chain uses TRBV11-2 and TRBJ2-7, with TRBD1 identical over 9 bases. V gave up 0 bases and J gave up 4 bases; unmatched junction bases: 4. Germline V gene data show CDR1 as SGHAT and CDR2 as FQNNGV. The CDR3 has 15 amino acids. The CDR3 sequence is CASSLEGQGFYEQYF. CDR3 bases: TGTGCCAGCAGCTTAGAGGGACAGGGATTTTACGAGCAGTACTTC.

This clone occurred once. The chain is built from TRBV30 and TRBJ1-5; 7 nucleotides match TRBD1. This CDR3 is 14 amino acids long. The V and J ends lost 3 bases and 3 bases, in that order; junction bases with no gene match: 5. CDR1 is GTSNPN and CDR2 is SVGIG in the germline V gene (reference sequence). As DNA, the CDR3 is TGTGCCTGGAGGGGACAGTCCAACAATCAGCCCCAGCATTTT. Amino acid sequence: CAWRGQSNNQPQHF.

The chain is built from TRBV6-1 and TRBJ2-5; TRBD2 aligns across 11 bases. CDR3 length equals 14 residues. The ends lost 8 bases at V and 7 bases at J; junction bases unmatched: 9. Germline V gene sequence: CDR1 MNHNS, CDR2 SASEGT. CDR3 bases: TGTGCCAGCGCTAGCGGGGGGCTGACGGGGACCCAGTACTTC. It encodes CASASGGLTGTQYF.